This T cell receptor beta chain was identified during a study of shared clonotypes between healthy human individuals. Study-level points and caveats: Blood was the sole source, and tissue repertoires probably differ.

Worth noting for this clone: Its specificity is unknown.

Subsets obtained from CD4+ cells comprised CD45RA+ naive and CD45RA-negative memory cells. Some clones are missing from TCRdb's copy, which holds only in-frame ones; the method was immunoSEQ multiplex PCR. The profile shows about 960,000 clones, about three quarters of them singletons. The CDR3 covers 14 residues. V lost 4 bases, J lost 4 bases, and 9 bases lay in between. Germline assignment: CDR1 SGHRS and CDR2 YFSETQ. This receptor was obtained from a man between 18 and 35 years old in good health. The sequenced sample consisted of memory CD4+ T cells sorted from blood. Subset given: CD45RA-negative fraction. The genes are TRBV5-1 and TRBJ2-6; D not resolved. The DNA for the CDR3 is TGCGCCAGCAGCGCCGACGGCGGGGCCAACGTCCTGACTTTC. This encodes CASSADGGANVLTF.